These 18 T cell receptor beta chains share one sample of origin, sequenced in a study of spatial heterogeneity in lung cancer. Study-wide points: One measure, the expanded intratumoral alpha and beta TCR count, tracked tumor mutation counts.

These receptors have no identified antigens. TCRdb re-analysed the 5' RACE reads in MiXCR, keeping a single row per CDR3 protein. The sample holds roughly 18,000 distinct CDR3 sequences, approximately 5.6% seen once. Described time point: sample taken at primary tumor resection. The sequencing used lung tumor tissue, collected at surgery. All receptors come from a female donor with early-stage non-small cell lung cancer.

This clonotype was counted ten times or more. As an off-target read in a library built for alpha chains, this beta chain has a frequency of little significance. This sequence joins TRBV7-3 and TRBJ2-1, with TRBD1 matching 7 bases. J was trimmed by 1 base and V by 5 bases; bases with no gene match: 2. The V gene's germline CDR1 is SGHTA and CDR2 FQGTGA. This CDR3 spans 14 amino acids. CDR3 in amino acids: CASSQQGSYNEQFF. The CDR3 DNA reads TGTGCCAGCAGCCAACAGGGGTCCTACAATGAGCAGTTCTTC.

Ten or more counts support this clonotype. Little can be read into the size of this beta chain, an off-target read in a library designed for alpha chains. The chain couples TRBV5-1 to TRBJ2-5; 15 bases map to TRBD2. The V gene's germline CDR1 is SGHRS and CDR2 YFSETQ. After removal of 1 base from V and 5 bases from J, the junction contained 24 bases not matched to a gene. The CDR3 runs to 23 residues. Written as DNA, the CDR3 is TGCGCCAGCAGCTTGAACGTTCTTGTTCCGGGACTAGCGGGAGGCCCGGTCCGTGAGACCCAGTACTTC. Its protein is CASSLNVLVPGLAGGPVRETQYF.

This clonotype was seen a handful of times. The size of this beta chain means little, since it is a stray read in a library made for alpha chains. The rearrangement links TRBV27 to TRBJ2-7; the D gene is possibly TRBD2 (6 bases). Trimming left V 6 bases short and J 3 bases short, with 18 bases between. This CDR3 is 15 amino acids long. Germline CDR1 reads MNHEY; CDR2 reads SMNVEV (reference sequence). The CDR3 protein is CASSRNSGGFYEQYF. DNA for the CDR3: TGTGCCAGCAGCCGGAACAGTGGGGGGTTCTACGAGCAGTACTTC.

As for this clonotype: This beta chain lies outside the target of a library built for alpha chains; its clone size means little. This chain connects TRBV29-1 to TRBJ1-4; D is unresolved. Trimming removed 6 bases from V and 8 bases from J, with 10 bases in between. The CDR3 covers 11 residues. CDR1 is SQVTM and CDR2 is ANQGSEA in the germline V gene. For the CDR3, the DNA is TGCAGCGTACCCCTACGGGAAAAACTGTTTTTT. This encodes CSVPLREKLFF.

This clonotype came up many times. The library was prepared for alpha chains; this beta chain is a stray read, so its frequency means little. This rearrangement joins TRBV20-1 to TRBJ1-1; possibly TRBD1 for D (6 bases). The V gene's germline CDR1 is DFQATT and CDR2 SNEGSKA (reference sequence). The CDR3 extends over 15 amino acids. The V gene lost 4 bases and the J gene lost 4 bases, with 19 bases spanning the gap. The CDR3 sequence is CSAKGGAGAITEAFF. CDR3 in DNA: TGCAGTGCTAAGGGGGGGGCAGGGGCGATCACTGAAGCTTTCTTT.

This clonotype was recorded a few times. This beta chain came through as a stray read in a library set up for alpha chains, and its size says little. The chain recombines TRBV7-2 with TRBJ1-1; a possible D gene is TRBD1 (5 bases). Germline V CDR1 and CDR2: SGHTA, FQGNSA. This CDR3 is 14 amino acids long. Trimming stripped 1 base from V and 4 bases from J, with 10 bases between. This CDR3 is CASSLDGGGTEAFF. CDR3 bases: TGTGCCAGCAGCTTAGACGGCGGGGGCACTGAAGCTTTCTTT.

This clonotype was found many times. In a library made to pick up alpha chains, this beta chain is a stray read with a size that means little. The J gene is TRBJ2-1, the V gene TRBV10-2; D is perhaps TRBD1 or TRBD2 (5 bases each). Trimming removed 2 bases from V and 4 bases from J, with 12 bases in between. CDR3 length: 15 amino acids. The germline V gene encodes CDR1 WSHSY and CDR2 SAAADI. Here the CDR3 DNA reads TGCGCCAGCAGTGAGGTCCCCGGGACGTACAATGAGCAGTTCTTC. Its translation is CASSEVPGTYNEQFF.

This clonotype appeared many times. Mismatch with germline at one junction end may stem from a read error. Found in a library prepared for alpha chains, this beta chain is an off-target read, and its abundance has little meaning. The chain links TRBV12-3 or TRBV12-4 to TRBJ2-1; no clear D gene. The CDR3 covers 13 residues. The CDR3 region has the DNA TGTGCCAGCAGTTTAAGTGGTAGCCTCCCATTACTCTTC. Amino acid sequence: CASSLSGSLPLLF.

Comment on this clonotype: This beta chain turned up in a library designed for alpha chains; as an off-target read, its abundance says little. This chain joins TRBV27 and TRBJ2-7; a possible D gene is TRBD1 (6 bases). Germline V gene sequence: CDR1 MNHEY, CDR2 SMNVEV (reference sequence). This CDR3 is 12 amino acids long. The V gene lost 11 bases and the J gene lost 6 bases, with 17 bases spanning the gap. CDR3 in DNA: TGTGCCTCCTCCGTTGGGGGCTGCGAGCAGTACTTC. Amino acid sequence: CASSVGGCEQYF.

This clonotype was recorded many times. This beta chain is off target for a library built for alpha chains, so its abundance means little. This chain uses TRBV3-1 with TRBJ2-7, with TRBD2 matching over 7 bases. V gave up 1 base and J gave up 0 bases; unmatched junction bases: 0. The CDR3 covers 14 residues. Germline CDR1 reads LGHDT; CDR2 reads YNNKEL (reference sequence). CDR3 sequence: CASSQGDYSYEQYF. The CDR3 DNA reads as TGTGCCAGCAGCCAAGGGGACTACTCCTACGAGCAGTACTTC.

This clonotype has a count of ten or more. Since it is a stray read in a library aimed at alpha chains, this beta chain has a size that is not meaningful. The J gene is TRBJ2-5, the V gene TRBV5-1; 10 bases match TRBD2. V lost 0 bases to trimming and J lost 4 bases; unmatched junction nucleotides: 3. This CDR3 contains 15 residues. Germline CDR1 is SGHRS and CDR2 is YFSETQ. The CDR3 here is CASSLASGSIETQYF. The DNA for the CDR3 is TGCGCCAGCAGCTTGGCTAGCGGGAGCATAGAGACCCAGTACTTC. Full variable domain (rest looked up from reference TRBV5-1 and TRBJ2-5): KAGVTQTPRYLIKTRGQQVTLSCSPISGHRSVSWYQQTPGQGLQFLFEYFSETQRNKGNFPGRFSGRQFSNSRSEMNVSTLELGDSALYLCASSLASGSIETQYFGPGTRLLVL.

This clonotype was detected ten times or more. Little can be read into the size of this beta chain, an off-target read in a library designed for alpha chains. This rearrangement joins TRBV20-1 to TRBJ2-3; TRBD2 matches at 8 bases. The CDR3 runs 14 residues. CDR1 and CDR2 (germline): DFQATT, SNEGSKA (reference sequence). The V and J ends lost 6 bases and 1 base, in that order; junction bases with no gene match: 6. The chain's CDR3 is CSAPGGPGTDTQYF. CDR3 DNA: TGCAGTGCGCCGGGAGGGCCTGGCACAGATACGCAGTATTTT.

Only a few counts were recorded for this clonotype. The library was prepared for alpha chains; this beta chain is a stray read, so its frequency means little. The CDR3, as DNA: TGTGCCAGCAGTCCCAACCCGGCGGCACCCCAGCATTTT. It yields the protein CASSPNPAAPQHF. The gene calls are TRBV12-3 or TRBV12-4 and TRBJ1-5; no firm D call. This CDR3 is 13 amino acids long. Between the trimmed V and J ends, which lost 5 bases and 10 bases, there was a span of 15 bases.

This clonotype was counted ten times or more. The library was built for alpha chains, so this beta chain is an off-target read and its size means little. V and J are TRBV15 and TRBJ2-7; 9 bases align to TRBD2. The germline V gene encodes CDR1 LNHNV and CDR2 YYDKDF (reference sequence). The CDR3 length is 15 residues. With V trimmed by 5 bases and J by 2 bases, 7 bases remained unmatched. The CDR3 is CATSPQVAGAYEQYF. Here the CDR3 DNA reads TGTGCCACCAGCCCCCAGGTAGCGGGAGCCTACGAGCAGTACTTC.

In this sample, this clonotype turned up many times. As an off-target read in a library built for alpha chains, this beta chain has a frequency of little significance. The CDR3 loop reads CASSLRPSGNTGELFF. The CDR3 nucleotides are TGTGCCAGCAGCTTAAGACCTAGCGGGAACACCGGGGAGCTGTTTTTT. This chain links TRBV11-2 with TRBJ2-2, with 7 bases fitting TRBD2. In germline, CDR1 is SGHAT, CDR2 FQNNGV. Trimming at V came to 2 bases and at J to 1 base, leaving 4 bases not matched to a gene. The CDR3 spans 16 residues.

This clonotype is labeled as medium-sized. Little can be read into the size of this beta chain, an off-target read in a library designed for alpha chains. V usage is TRBV7-9 and J usage is TRBJ1-1, with a weak D call TRBD1 (5 bases). The ends were cut back, 3 bases at V and 1 base at J, with 18 bases in the middle. The CDR3 sequence is 17 residues long. Germline V CDR1 and CDR2: SEHNR, FQNEAQ (reference sequence). The CDR3 is CASSFSGSPGRNTEAFF. The CDR3 DNA follows: TGTGCCAGCAGCTTTTCAGGGTCCCCCGGGAGGAACACTGAAGCTTTCTTT.

This clonotype was observed a few times. A library prepared for alpha chains yielded this beta chain as an off-target read; its size is of little meaning. The J gene is TRBJ2-1, the V gene TRBV11-2, with 8 bases aligning to TRBD2. This CDR3 contains 14 residues. Trimming cost V 5 bases and J 7 bases; bases outside gene matches: 7. Germline CDR1 reads SGHAT; CDR2 reads FQNNGV. The CDR3, as DNA: TGTGCCAGCAGCCGTAGCGGGGTAACTAATGAGCAGTTCTTC. Protein: CASSRSGVTNEQFF.

This clonotype was seen ten or more times. With the library built for alpha chains, this beta chain is off target and its frequency is not meaningful. This chain uses TRBV15 with TRBJ2-1; a possible D gene is TRBD2 (5 bases). Looked up from germline, CDR1 is LNHNV and CDR2 is YYDKDF (reference sequence). Trimming cost V 3 bases and J 5 bases, with 17 bases left between them. The CDR3 consists of 16 residues. CDR3 coding DNA: TGTGCCACCAGCAGCCGGGGAGCTTCTTACGACAATGAGCAGTTCTTC. It yields the protein CATSSRGASYDNEQFF.